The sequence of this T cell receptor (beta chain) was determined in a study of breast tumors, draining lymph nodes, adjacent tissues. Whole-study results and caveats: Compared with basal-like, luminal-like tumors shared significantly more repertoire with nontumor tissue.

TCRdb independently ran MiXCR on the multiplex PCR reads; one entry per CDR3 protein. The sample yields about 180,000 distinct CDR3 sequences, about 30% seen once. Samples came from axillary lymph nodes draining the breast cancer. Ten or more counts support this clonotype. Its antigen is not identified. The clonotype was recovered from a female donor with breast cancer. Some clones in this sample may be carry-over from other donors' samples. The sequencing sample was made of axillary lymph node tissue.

CDR3 nucleotide sequence: TGTGCCAGCAGCTTATCAAGGACGGGGGACTATGGCTACACCTTC. Its protein is CASSLSRTGDYGYTF. V is TRBV7-9 and J is TRBJ1-2, with a weak D call TRBD1 (5 bases). V was trimmed by 2 bases and J by 3 bases, leaving 13 bases between them. Germline lookup yields CDR1 SEHNR and CDR2 FQNEAQ (reference sequence). The length of the CDR3 is 15 residues.